The source of this TCR beta chain is a study of blood T cells in healthy people across ages (dated by TCRdb to about 2015). With regard to the full study: In model experiments, template switching captured about one uniquely barcoded TCR beta cDNA molecule for every two T cells. The study measured age-related changes in TCR beta repertoire diversity using deep sequencing normalized with unique cDNA molecular identifiers. Donors were grouped into four age groups: young (average approximately 15 years), middle-aged (39), aged (62) and long-lived (about 82). To avoid experimental bias, donors of different ages were distributed randomly across sequencing lanes. For two donors (one aged 18 to 30 and one aged 80 or older), the study analyzed two additional independent replicas of 1 million unique cDNA reads from the same blood draw. Study-wide findings and limitations: Estimates of total diversity based on one million sequenced T cells were considered lower bounds and underestimates. Observed TCR beta diversity per million T cells fell roughly linearly with age, and a significant reduction was already apparent by age roughly 41. Compared with the aged group, the long-lived group had more naive CD4+ T cells, fewer expanded clones and increased TCR diversity, a pattern suggesting age selection. Because the CMV infection status of the donors was unknown, age-related changes in expanded clonotypes may potentially have been confounded. Bulk unsorted PBMC profiling prevented conclusive comparison of naive and antigen-experienced compartments. There was a strong correlation between observed TCR beta diversity and the percentage of naive T cells measured by flow cytometry.

This clonotype was detected ten times or more. There is no known antigen for this receptor. No qualities accompany the bases; no much larger clone lies one base away. Including cysteine and phenylalanine, the CDR3 has 15 amino acids. The entry retains the CDR3 DNA only, 45 bases that are in frame from base 1. The germline V gene (reference sequence) yields MNHNY for CDR1 and SVGAGI for CDR2. Trimmed from V: 4 bases; trimmed from J: 3 bases; junction bases lacking a gene match: 9. The 39 donors, aged about 6 to 95 years, were systemically healthy Caucasian individuals from Russia. About 10 milliliters of peripheral blood were drawn from each donor into EDTA-treated Vacutainer tubes. Ficoll-Paque density-gradient centrifugation was used to isolate PBMCs, with at least 6 million obtained per sample. Total RNA was extracted from PBMCs with Trizol reagent, with at least 6 micrograms obtained per sample. For every donor, an aliquot of PBMCs went through flow cytometry to measure the percentages of naive CD45RAhigh/CD27high T cells.

The library was built by means of 5' RACE. Instrument used: Illumina HiSeq 2500. The second PCR ran for roughly 7 to 12 cycles and used a J-beta primer mix along with a sample-barcoded 5' primer. A template-switch 5' adaptor carrying 12 random nucleotides introduced a unique molecular identifier onto each TCR beta cDNA molecule. At least 3 million CDR3-containing paired-end reads were obtained from each sample. The Mint cDNA synthesis kit, primed by a TRBC-specific oligonucleotide, was used to synthesize first-strand cDNA from all RNA. Following uracil-DNA glycosylase treatment, a first 18-cycle PCR with universal primers M1SS and BC2_uni_R was performed on all cDNA. The authors' analysis ran thus. For normalization, 1 million high-quality reads were randomly selected from each sample, with every read carrying a distinct molecular identifier. Instead of being binned into consensus sequences, reads with shared molecular identifiers were discarded. MiTCR, set to a Q25 quality threshold and the strictest error-elimination algorithm, was used for CDR3 identification, clonotype clustering and error correction. A nonparametric unseen species model with Euler transformation was used to estimate a lower bound on total TCR beta diversity. TCRdb passed the public sequencing reads through fastp at Q25 and MiXCR, retaining productive beta sequences. Rows with one shared CDR3 protein collapse into an entry with the most common genes and DNA. TCRdb's processing, not the authors' own work, is the source of the V and J calls. This sample comprises around 500,000 distinct CDR3 sequences, under 55% of them detected only once. Together, the top ten hold approximately 25% of the sample.

The chain joins TRBV6-6 to TRBJ2-7; TRBD1 matches 7 bases in the middle. Sequences were obtained from blood. The receptor's source is an elderly man in good health. The nucleotides are TGTGCCAGCAGTTCGCGACAGGGTCGGAACTACGAGCAGTACTTC. It translates as CASSSRQGRNYEQYF.